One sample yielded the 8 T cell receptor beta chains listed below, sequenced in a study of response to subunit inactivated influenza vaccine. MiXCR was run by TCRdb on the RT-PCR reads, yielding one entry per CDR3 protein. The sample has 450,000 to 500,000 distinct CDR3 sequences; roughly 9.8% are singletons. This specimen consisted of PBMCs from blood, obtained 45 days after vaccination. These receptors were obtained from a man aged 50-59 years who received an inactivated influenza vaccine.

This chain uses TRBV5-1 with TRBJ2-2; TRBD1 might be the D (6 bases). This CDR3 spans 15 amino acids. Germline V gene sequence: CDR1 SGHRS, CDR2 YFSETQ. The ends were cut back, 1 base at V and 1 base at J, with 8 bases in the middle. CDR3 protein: CASSLWTVNTGELFF. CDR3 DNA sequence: TGCGCCAGCAGCTTGTGGACAGTGAACACCGGGGAGCTGTTTTTT.

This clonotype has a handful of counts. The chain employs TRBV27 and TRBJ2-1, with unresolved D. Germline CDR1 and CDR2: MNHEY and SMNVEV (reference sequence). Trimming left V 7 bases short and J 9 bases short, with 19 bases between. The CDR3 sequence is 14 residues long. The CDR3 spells CASTTSVSNPEQFF. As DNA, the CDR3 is TGTGCCAGCACCACCAGCGTCAGTAATCCTGAGCAGTTCTTC.

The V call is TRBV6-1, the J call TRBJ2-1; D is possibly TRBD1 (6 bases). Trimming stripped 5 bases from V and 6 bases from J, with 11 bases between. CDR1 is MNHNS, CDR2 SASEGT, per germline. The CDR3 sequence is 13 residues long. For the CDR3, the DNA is TGTGCCAGCAGTCGGACAGTTCTCAATGAGCAGTTCTTC. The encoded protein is CASSRTVLNEQFF.

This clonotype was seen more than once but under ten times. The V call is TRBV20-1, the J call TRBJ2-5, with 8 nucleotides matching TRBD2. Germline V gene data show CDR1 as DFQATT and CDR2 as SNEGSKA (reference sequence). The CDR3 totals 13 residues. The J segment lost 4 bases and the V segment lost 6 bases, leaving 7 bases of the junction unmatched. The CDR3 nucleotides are TGCAGTGCCCCGGGAGGGAATGGAGAGACCCAGTACTTC. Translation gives CSAPGGNGETQYF.

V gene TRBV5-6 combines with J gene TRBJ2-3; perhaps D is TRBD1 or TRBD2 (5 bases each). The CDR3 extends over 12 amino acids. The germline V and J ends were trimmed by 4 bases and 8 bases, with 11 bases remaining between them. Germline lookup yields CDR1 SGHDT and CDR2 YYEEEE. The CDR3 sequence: CASSRDPLTQYF. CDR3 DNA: TGTGCCAGCAGCAGGGACCCACTTACGCAGTATTTT.

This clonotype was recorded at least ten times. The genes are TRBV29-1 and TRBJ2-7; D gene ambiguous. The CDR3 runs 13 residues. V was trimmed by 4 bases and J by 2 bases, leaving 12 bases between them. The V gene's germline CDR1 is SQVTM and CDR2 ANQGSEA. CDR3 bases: TGCAGCGTTGTTTGGTCGCAGACCTACGAGCAGTACTTC. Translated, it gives CSVVWSQTYEQYF.

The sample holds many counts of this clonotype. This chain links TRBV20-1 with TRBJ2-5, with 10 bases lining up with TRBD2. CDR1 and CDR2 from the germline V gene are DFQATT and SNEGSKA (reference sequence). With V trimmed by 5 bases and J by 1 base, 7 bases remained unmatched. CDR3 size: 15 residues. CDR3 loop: CSASGTSATQETQYF. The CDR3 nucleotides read TGCAGTGCTTCAGGGACTAGCGCGACCCAAGAGACCCAGTACTTC.

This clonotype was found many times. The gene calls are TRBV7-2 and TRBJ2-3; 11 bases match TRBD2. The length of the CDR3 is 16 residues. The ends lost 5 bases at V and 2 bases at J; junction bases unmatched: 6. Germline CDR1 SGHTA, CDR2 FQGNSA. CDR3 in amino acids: CASSTGTSGYTDTQYF. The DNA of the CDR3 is TGTGCCAGCAGCACCGGGACTAGCGGTTACACAGATACGCAGTATTTT. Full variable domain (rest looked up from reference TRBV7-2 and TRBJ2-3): GAGVSQSPSNKVTEKGKDVELRCDPISGHTALYWYRQSLGQGLEFLIYFQGNSAPDKSGLPSDRFSAERTGGSVSTLTIQRTQQEDSAVYLCASSTGTSGYTDTQYFGPGTRLTVL.